This is a list of T cell receptor beta chains from one sample in a study of cytomegalovirus exposure and HLA in healthy donors. Only in-frame clones appear in the TCRdb table, and some are missing; sequencing was by immunoSEQ multiplex PCR. The sample has about 180,000 clones; roughly 82% are singletons. The source material was PBMCs. These receptors all come from a woman between 50 and 59 years old in good health and CMV-seronegative. Each CDR3 is given with its conserved first and last residue. D genes are given only for firm matches. Where a row states a size, it is once, few, many or the class of an expanded clone; other rows omit it.

clone size: -; J gene: TRBJ2-3; V gene: TRBV18; D gene: TRBD2; CDR3 protein: CASSPRTSGISTDTQYF; CDR3 DNA: TGTGCCAGCTCACCGAGGACTAGCGGGATTAGCACAGATACGCAGTATTTT
clone size: -; J gene: TRBJ2-7; V gene: TRBV7-2; D gene: TRBD1; CDR3 protein: CASSLGTGSSYEQYF; CDR3 DNA: TGTGCCAGCAGCCTGGGGACAGGGAGCTCCTACGAGCAGTACTTC
clone size: -; J gene: TRBJ2-3; V gene: TRBV4-1; D gene: -; CDR3 protein: CASSTEKAARDTQYF; CDR3 DNA: TGCGCCAGCAGCACGGAGAAGGCGGCTCGGGATACGCAGTATTTT
clone size: -; J gene: TRBJ1-1; V gene: TRBV11-2; D gene: TRBD1; CDR3 protein: CASSLDRDRGTTEAFF; CDR3 DNA: TGTGCCAGCAGCTTAGATCGCGACAGGGGTACCACTGAAGCTTTCTTT
clone size: -; J gene: TRBJ1-6; V gene: TRBV4-3; D gene: TRBD1; CDR3 protein: CASSQGTGNSPLHF; CDR3 DNA: TGCGCCAGCAGCCAAGGGACAGGGAATTCACCCCTCCACTTT
clone size: -; J gene: TRBJ2-7; V gene: TRBV28; D gene: TRBD1; CDR3 protein: CASSLDRGYEQYF; CDR3 DNA: TGTGCCAGCAGTTTGGACAGGGGCTACGAGCAGTACTTC
clone size: -; J gene: TRBJ1-4; V gene: TRBV28; D gene: TRBD1; CDR3 protein: CASSIFGTGIEKLFF; CDR3 DNA: TGTGCCAGCAGCATATTCGGGACAGGGATTGAAAAACTGTTTTTT
clone size: -; J gene: TRBJ2-7; V gene: TRBV6-5; D gene: -; CDR3 protein: CASSYSRSGASYEQYF; CDR3 DNA: TGTGCCAGCAGTTACTCCCGTAGTGGGGCCTCCTACGAGCAGTACTTC
clone size: -; J gene: TRBJ1-2; V gene: TRBV20-1; D gene: -; CDR3 protein: CSARGSPGHTF; CDR3 DNA: TGCAGTGCTAGAGGTTCACCAGGGCACACCTTC
clone size: -; J gene: TRBJ2-1; V gene: TRBV23-1; D gene: -; CDR3 protein: CASSQSPGRFPYNEQFF; CDR3 DNA: TGCGCCAGCAGTCAATCCCCTGGCAGATTCCCCTACAATGAGCAGTTCTTC
clone size: -; J gene: TRBJ1-4; V gene: TRBV30; D gene: -; CDR3 protein: CASDGGAREKLFF; CDR3 DNA: TGTGCCTCCGACGGGGGGGCACGAGAAAAACTGTTTTTT
clone size: once; J gene: TRBJ2-3; V gene: TRBV18; D gene: TRBD1; CDR3 protein: CASSPAPGQGNPDTQYF; CDR3 DNA: TGTGCCAGCTCACCCGCGCCGGGACAGGGAAATCCAGATACGCAGTATTTT
clone size: few; J gene: TRBJ2-3; V gene: TRBV28; D gene: TRBD2; CDR3 protein: CASSFLGLAGGPGTDTQYF; CDR3 DNA: TGTGCCAGCAGTTTTTTGGGACTAGCGGGAGGGCCTGGCACAGATACGCAGTATTTT
clone size: -; J gene: TRBJ1-2; V gene: TRBV27; D gene: -; CDR3 protein: CASSPRAGLYGYTF; CDR3 DNA: TGTGCCAGCAGTCCCAGGGCAGGCCTTTATGGCTACACCTTC
clone size: -; J gene: TRBJ2-3; V gene: TRBV5-4; D gene: TRBD1; CDR3 protein: CASSLDRTGGPDTQYF; CDR3 DNA: TGTGCCAGCAGCCTCGACCGGACAGGCGGGCCAGATACGCAGTATTTT
clone size: -; J gene: TRBJ2-1; V gene: TRBV18; D gene: -; CDR3 protein: CASSQRTNYNEQFF; CDR3 DNA: TGTGCCAGCTCACAACGGACAAACTACAATGAGCAGTTCTTC
clone size: -; J gene: TRBJ2-3; V gene: TRBV18; D gene: TRBD2; CDR3 protein: CASSPRSPSGRPTDTQYF; CDR3 DNA: TGTGCCAGCTCACCACGCTCACCTAGCGGGAGGCCCACAGATACGCAGTATTTT
clone size: -; J gene: TRBJ2-7; V gene: TRBV28; D gene: -; CDR3 protein: CASSFEDYEQYF; CDR3 DNA: TGTGCCAGCAGTTTTGAGGACTACGAGCAGTACTTC
clone size: -; J gene: TRBJ2-7; V gene: TRBV6-6; D gene: -; CDR3 protein: CASSSVYEQYF; CDR3 DNA: TGTGCCAGCAGTTCGGTTTACGAGCAGTACTTC
clone size: -; J gene: TRBJ1-1; V gene: TRBV5-1; D gene: -; CDR3 protein: CASSILHMNTEAFF; CDR3 DNA: TGCGCCAGCAGCATATTGCACATGAACACTGAAGCTTTCTTT
clone size: -; J gene: TRBJ1-2; V gene: TRBV4-3; D gene: -; CDR3 protein: CASSQAPDPGYYGYTF; CDR3 DNA: TGCGCCAGCAGCCAAGCCCCTGACCCAGGTTATTATGGCTACACCTTC
clone size: -; J gene: TRBJ1-2; V gene: TRBV6-6; D gene: TRBD1; CDR3 protein: CASSFRTGRGGYTF; CDR3 DNA: TGTGCCAGCAGTTTCCGGACAGGGCGGGGAGGCTACACCTTC
clone size: -; J gene: TRBJ2-1; V gene: TRBV28; D gene: TRBD2; CDR3 protein: CASSLWAGGSYNEQFF; CDR3 DNA: TGTGCCAGCAGTTTATGGGCGGGGGGGTCCTACAATGAGCAGTTCTTC
clone size: -; J gene: TRBJ2-5; V gene: TRBV11-2; D gene: TRBD2; CDR3 protein: CASSLKPGLAQETQYF; CDR3 DNA: TGTGCCAGCAGCCTGAAACCGGGACTAGCTCAAGAGACCCAGTACTTC
clone size: -; J gene: TRBJ2-3; V gene: TRBV6-5; D gene: TRBD1; CDR3 protein: CASSYLGQGASDTQYF; CDR3 DNA: TGTGCCAGCAGTTACTTGGGACAGGGGGCTTCAGATACGCAGTATTTT
clone size: -; J gene: TRBJ2-1; V gene: TRBV7-6; D gene: -; CDR3 protein: CASSLWETSNEQFF; CDR3 DNA: TGTGCCAGCAGCTTATGGGAAACTAGCAATGAGCAGTTCTTC
clone size: -; J gene: TRBJ2-5; V gene: TRBV7-2; D gene: -; CDR3 protein: CASSPQQGIAETQYF; CDR3 DNA: TGTGCCAGCAGCCCTCAACAGGGCATCGCAGAGACCCAGTACTTC
clone size: -; J gene: TRBJ1-2; V gene: TRBV14; D gene: -; CDR3 protein: CASSQDIWVTESGYTF; CDR3 DNA: TGTGCCAGCAGCCAAGATATTTGGGTTACAGAGTCGGGCTACACCTTC
clone size: -; J gene: TRBJ1-2; V gene: TRBV7-9; D gene: TRBD1; CDR3 protein: CASSSGQGGWGYTF; CDR3 DNA: TGTGCCAGCAGTTCCGGACAGGGCGGGTGGGGCTACACCTTC
clone size: -; J gene: TRBJ2-1; V gene: TRBV6-4; D gene: TRBD2; CDR3 protein: CASGLGAGGRNEQFF; CDR3 DNA: TGTGCCAGCGGGCTGGGAGCGGGGGGACGTAATGAGCAGTTCTTC
clone size: few; J gene: TRBJ1-1; V gene: TRBV7-2; D gene: -; CDR3 protein: CASSLVENTEAFF; CDR3 DNA: TGTGCCAGCAGCTTAGTAGAGAACACTGAAGCTTTCTTT
clone size: -; J gene: TRBJ2-5; V gene: TRBV28; D gene: TRBD1; CDR3 protein: CASSSQGARVETQYF; CDR3 DNA: TGTGCCAGCAGTTCCCAGGGGGCGCGGGTGGAGACCCAGTACTTC
clone size: -; J gene: TRBJ1-3; V gene: TRBV6-1; D gene: -; CDR3 protein: CASSEARGDITGNTIYF; CDR3 DNA: TGTGCCAGCAGTGAAGCGCGAGGGGACATTACAGGAAACACCATATATTTT
clone size: -; J gene: TRBJ2-1; V gene: TRBV9; D gene: TRBD1; CDR3 protein: CASSVGTGDFNEQFF; CDR3 DNA: TGTGCCAGCAGCGTTGGGACAGGGGATTTCAATGAGCAGTTCTTC
clone size: -; J gene: TRBJ1-1; V gene: TRBV13; D gene: -; CDR3 protein: CASSFTGNTEAFF; CDR3 DNA: TGTGCCAGCAGCTTCACAGGGAACACTGAGGCTTTCTTT
clone size: -; J gene: TRBJ1-2; V gene: TRBV7-3; D gene: TRBD1; CDR3 protein: CASSLRTGNYGYTF; CDR3 DNA: TGTGCCAGCAGCTTAAGGACAGGGAACTATGGCTACACCTTC
clone size: -; J gene: TRBJ2-7; V gene: TRBV19; D gene: TRBD1; CDR3 protein: CASLRTGGLSYEQYF; CDR3 DNA: TGTGCCAGTTTAAGGACAGGGGGGTTGTCCTACGAGCAGTACTTC
clone size: -; J gene: TRBJ1-6; V gene: TRBV6-1; D gene: -; CDR3 protein: CASSIVGVDSPLHF; CDR3 DNA: TGTGCCAGCAGTATAGTAGGGGTCGACTCACCCCTCCACTTT
clone size: once; J gene: TRBJ2-1; V gene: TRBV11-2; D gene: TRBD1; CDR3 protein: CASSSGTDLEQFF; CDR3 DNA: TGTGCCAGCAGCTCCGGGACAGACCTTGAGCAGTTCTTC
clone size: few; J gene: TRBJ2-1; V gene: TRBV4-2; D gene: -; CDR3 protein: CASSQANEQFF; CDR3 DNA: TGTGCCAGCAGCCAGGCAAATGAGCAGTTCTTC
clone size: -; J gene: TRBJ2-3; V gene: TRBV9; D gene: -; CDR3 protein: CASSVGGSTDTQYF; CDR3 DNA: TGTGCCAGCAGCGTAGGGGGCAGCACAGATACGCAGTATTTT
clone size: -; J gene: TRBJ1-3; V gene: TRBV21-1; D gene: -; CDR3 protein: CASSKRQGWSGNTIYF; CDR3 DNA: TGTGCCAGCAGCAAAAGACAGGGGTGGTCTGGAAACACCATATATTTT
clone size: -; J gene: TRBJ2-1; V gene: TRBV18; D gene: -; CDR3 protein: CASSPSHNEQFF; CDR3 DNA: TGTGCCAGCTCACCAAGCCACAATGAGCAGTTCTTC
clone size: once; J gene: TRBJ2-7; V gene: TRBV30; D gene: -; CDR3 protein: CAWSVRGPYEQYF; CDR3 DNA: TGTGCCTGGAGTGTAAGGGGTCCCTACGAGCAGTACTTC
clone size: once; J gene: TRBJ2-3; V gene: TRBV15; D gene: TRBD2; CDR3 protein: CATKRGIASGGSSTDTQYF; CDR3 DNA: TGTGCCACCAAGAGGGGAATTGCTAGCGGGGGGTCGAGCACAGATACGCAGTATTTT
clone size: once; J gene: TRBJ1-5; V gene: TRBV27; D gene: -; CDR3 protein: CASSLISGAGNQPQHF; CDR3 DNA: TGTGCCAGCAGTCTAATTTCAGGGGCTGGCAATCAGCCCCAGCATTTT
clone size: -; J gene: TRBJ2-7; V gene: TRBV27; D gene: TRBD2; CDR3 protein: CASQFSGRSAGPYEQYF; CDR3 DNA: TGTGCCAGCCAATTTAGCGGGAGGTCAGCCGGTCCCTACGAGCAGTACTTC
clone size: -; J gene: TRBJ1-1; V gene: TRBV11-2; D gene: -; CDR3 protein: CASSLDGFSTEAFF; CDR3 DNA: TGTGCCAGCAGCTTAGATGGCTTTTCTACTGAAGCTTTCTTT
clone size: -; J gene: TRBJ2-7; V gene: TRBV19; D gene: -; CDR3 protein: CASRETGSYEQYF; CDR3 DNA: TGTGCCAGTCGGGAGACGGGCTCCTACGAGCAGTACTTC
clone size: -; J gene: TRBJ2-1; V gene: TRBV4-2; D gene: TRBD2; CDR3 protein: CASSQETSGRAEQFF; CDR3 DNA: TGTGCCAGCAGCCAAGAAACTAGCGGGAGAGCTGAGCAGTTCTTC